What follows is one T cell receptor beta chain and its context. What antigen it recognizes has not been identified. Base qualities are not recorded, but no much larger clone differs from it by a single base. The germline V end is reduced by 6 bases and the J end by 0 bases; junction bases left unmatched: 23. The CDR3, cysteine through phenylalanine, is 21 amino acids long. The read is trimmed to its CDR3 DNA, 63 bases read in frame from base 1. CDR1 MDHEN and CDR2 SYDVKM were looked up in the germline V gene. This sample is drawn from a study of control samples from healthy donors and cancer patients (dated by TCRdb to the early 2020s). Libraries were made using the immunoSEQ multiplex PCR assay. This is the immuneACCESS table as TCRdb keeps it, with only in-frame sequences that have V and J called. A part of the clones is gone; compared with another copy, unresolved V genes explain less than half, and the rest is unexplained. This sample comprises some 150,000 clones, nearly 96% of them detected only once. The ten biggest clones cover 1% of the sample.

The clonotype comes from a woman aged 25 to 39 in good health. Sequencing was done on a sample of blood. The chain is assembled from TRBV28 and TRBJ2-3, and TRBD2 aligns with 8 junction nucleotides. The CDR3 reads as follows: CASSRSALGSGREVSTDTQYF. The DNA sequence follows: TGTGCCAGCAGCCGGAGTGCTCTGGGTTCTGGGCGGGAGGTTAGCACAGATACGCAGTATTTT.